This T cell receptor (beta chain) came from a study of regulatory T cells in long-lasting Graves disease. Arm-PCR with iRepertoire HTBI primers amplified the CDR3 regions for these TCR beta libraries. TCRdb re-derived calls from the multiplex PCR reads in MiXCR, one entry per CDR3 protein. The sample consists of a few hundred thousand distinct CDR3 sequences, about a sixth of them appearing once. CDR3 length: 14 residues. The V end lost 3 bases, the J end lost 0 bases, and 9 bases lay between the germline ends. Germline assignment: CDR1 MNHEY and CDR2 SVGAGI. Specified time point: newly diagnosed GD, antithyroid drugs for less than 3 months. RNA extracted from PBMCs served as the sequencing template. Investigators report Graves' disease was diagnosed under American Thyroid Association guidelines. Peripheral blood, 8.5 to 9.5 milliliters per patient, was collected in EDTA tubes. This same sample was also taken into another study, of T cells in Graves' hyperthyroidism and ophthalmopathy. From that second work: Absence of ophthalmopathy progression within 18 months defined stable Graves' hyperthyroidism. Among thyroid clonotypes expanded above 0.001, most also appeared in blood.

This chain joins TRBV6-5 and TRBJ2-7, with D hard to call. The TCR was taken from a young woman with Graves disease. The specimen was peripheral blood mononuclear cells (PBMCs), collected at new diagnosis, from a patient treated with antithyroid drugs. CDR3 sequence: CASSYGLGSYEQYF. In DNA, the CDR3 is TGTGCCAGCAGTTATGGTCTCGGCTCCTACGAGCAGTACTTC.